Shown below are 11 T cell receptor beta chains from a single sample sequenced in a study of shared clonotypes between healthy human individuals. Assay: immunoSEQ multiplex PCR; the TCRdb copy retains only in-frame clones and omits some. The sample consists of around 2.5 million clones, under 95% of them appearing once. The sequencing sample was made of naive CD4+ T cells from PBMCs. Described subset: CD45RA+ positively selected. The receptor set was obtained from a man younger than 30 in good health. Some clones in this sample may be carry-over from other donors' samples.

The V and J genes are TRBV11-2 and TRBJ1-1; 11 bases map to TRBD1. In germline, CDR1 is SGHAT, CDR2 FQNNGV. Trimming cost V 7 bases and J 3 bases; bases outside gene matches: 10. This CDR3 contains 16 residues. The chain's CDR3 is CASMRGTGGMHTEAFF. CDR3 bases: TGTGCCAGCATGCGCGGGACAGGGGGGATGCACACTGAAGCTTTCTTT.

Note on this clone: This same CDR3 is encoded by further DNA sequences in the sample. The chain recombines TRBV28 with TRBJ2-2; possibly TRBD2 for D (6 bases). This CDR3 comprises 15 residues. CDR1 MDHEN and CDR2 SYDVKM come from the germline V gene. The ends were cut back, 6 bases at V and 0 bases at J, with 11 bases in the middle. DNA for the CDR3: TGTGCCAGCAGCCCGTCGGGGGCGAACACCGGGGAGCTGTTTTTT. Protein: CASSPSGANTGELFF.

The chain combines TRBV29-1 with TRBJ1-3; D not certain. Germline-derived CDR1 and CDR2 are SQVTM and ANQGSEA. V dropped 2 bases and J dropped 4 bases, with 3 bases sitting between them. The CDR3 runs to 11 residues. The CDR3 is CSVETGNTIYF. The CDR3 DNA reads TGCAGCGTTGAAACAGGAAACACCATATATTTT.

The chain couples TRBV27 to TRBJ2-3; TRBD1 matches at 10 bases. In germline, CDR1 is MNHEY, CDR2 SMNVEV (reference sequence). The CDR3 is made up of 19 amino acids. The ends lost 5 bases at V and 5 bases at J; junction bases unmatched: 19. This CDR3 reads CASSPRGFRDRGAVDTQYF. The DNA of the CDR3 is TGTGCCAGCAGTCCTCGGGGCTTCCGGGACAGGGGTGCGGTAGATACGCAGTATTTT.

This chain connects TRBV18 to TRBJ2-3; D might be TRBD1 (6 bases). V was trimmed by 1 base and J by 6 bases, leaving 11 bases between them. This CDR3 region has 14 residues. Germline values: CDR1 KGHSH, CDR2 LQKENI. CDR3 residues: CASSPLGAGDTQYF. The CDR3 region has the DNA TGTGCCAGCTCACCACTGGGGGCAGGCGATACGCAGTATTTT.

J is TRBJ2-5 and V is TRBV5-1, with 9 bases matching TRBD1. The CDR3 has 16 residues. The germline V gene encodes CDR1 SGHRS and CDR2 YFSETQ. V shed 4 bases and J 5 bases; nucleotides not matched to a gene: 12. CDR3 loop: CASSHSGTGTPETQYF. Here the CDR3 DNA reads TGCGCCAGCAGCCATTCGGGGACAGGGACGCCGGAGACCCAGTACTTC. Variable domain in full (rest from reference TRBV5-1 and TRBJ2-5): KAGVTQTPRYLIKTRGQQVTLSCSPISGHRSVSWYQQTPGQGLQFLFEYFSETQRNKGNFPGRFSGRQFSNSRSEMNVSTLELGDSALYLCASSHSGTGTPETQYFGPGTRLLVL.

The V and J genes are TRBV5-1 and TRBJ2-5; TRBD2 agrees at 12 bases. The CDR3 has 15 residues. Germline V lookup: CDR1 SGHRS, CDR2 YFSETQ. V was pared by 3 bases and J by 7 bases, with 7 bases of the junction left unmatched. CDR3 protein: CASSSTSGSFGTQYF. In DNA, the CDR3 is TGCGCCAGCAGCTCGACTAGCGGGAGCTTTGGGACCCAGTACTTC.

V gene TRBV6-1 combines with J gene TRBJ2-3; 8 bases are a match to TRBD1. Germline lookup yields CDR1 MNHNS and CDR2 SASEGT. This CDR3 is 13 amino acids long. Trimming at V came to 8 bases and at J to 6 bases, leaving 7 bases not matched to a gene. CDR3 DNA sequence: TGTGCCAGCGTTCAGGGGGCTAGGGATACGCAGTATTTT. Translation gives CASVQGARDTQYF.

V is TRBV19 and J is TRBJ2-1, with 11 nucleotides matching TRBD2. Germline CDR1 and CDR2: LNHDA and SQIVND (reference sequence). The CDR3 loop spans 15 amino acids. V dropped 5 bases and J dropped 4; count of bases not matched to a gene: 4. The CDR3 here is CASSALAGVYNEQFF. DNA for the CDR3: TGTGCCAGTAGTGCACTAGCGGGAGTTTACAATGAGCAGTTCTTC.

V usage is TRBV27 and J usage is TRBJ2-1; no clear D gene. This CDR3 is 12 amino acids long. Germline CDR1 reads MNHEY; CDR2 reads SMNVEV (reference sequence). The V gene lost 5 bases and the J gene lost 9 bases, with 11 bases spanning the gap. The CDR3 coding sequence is TGTGCCAGCAGTCCCTCGGTTGGTGAGCAGTTCTTC. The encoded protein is CASSPSVGEQFF.

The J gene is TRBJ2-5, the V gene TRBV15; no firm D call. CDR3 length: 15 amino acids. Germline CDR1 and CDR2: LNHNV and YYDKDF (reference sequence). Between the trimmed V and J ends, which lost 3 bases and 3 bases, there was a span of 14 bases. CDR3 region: CATSRDLTNEETQYF. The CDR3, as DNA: TGTGCCACCAGCAGGGACCTCACAAACGAAGAGACCCAGTACTTC.